The entry that follows covers one T cell receptor beta chain sequence. The data belong to a study of T cell responses to AZD1222 COVID-19 vaccine. CDR3 size: 12 residues. The V end lost 0 bases, the J end lost 8 bases, and 7 bases lay between the germline ends. Germline CDR1 reads SEHNR; CDR2 reads FQNEAQ (reference sequence). Measured with immunoSEQ multiplex PCR; TCRdb has only the in-frame clones, and not every one. Found here are about 140,000 clones, roughly nine tenths of them singletons; the top ten hold around 1.3%. Here the sequenced sample was peripheral blood, taken 28 days after the second AZD1222 dose. The clonotype comes from an adult who received the AZD1222 COVID-19 vaccine. The genes are TRBV7-9 and TRBJ1-1; no definite D call. The CDR3 coding sequence is TGTGCCAGCAGCTTAGCCCGGTCAGAAGCTTTCTTT. Translation: CASSLARSEAFF.